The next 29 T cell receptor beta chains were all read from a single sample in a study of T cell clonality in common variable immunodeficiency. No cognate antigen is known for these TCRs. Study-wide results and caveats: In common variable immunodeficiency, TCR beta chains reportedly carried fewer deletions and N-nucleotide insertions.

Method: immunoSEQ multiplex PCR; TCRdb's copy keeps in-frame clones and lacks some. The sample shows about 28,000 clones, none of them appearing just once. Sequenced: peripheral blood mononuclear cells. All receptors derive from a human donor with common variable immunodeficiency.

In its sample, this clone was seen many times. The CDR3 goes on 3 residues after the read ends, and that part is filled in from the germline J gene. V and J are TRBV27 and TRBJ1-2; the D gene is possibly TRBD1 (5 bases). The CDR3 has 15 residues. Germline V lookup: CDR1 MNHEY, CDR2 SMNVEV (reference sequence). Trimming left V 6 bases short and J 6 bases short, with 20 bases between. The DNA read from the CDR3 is TGTGCCAGCAGGGGAGCGGGCGGGGGTTGGGATGGC. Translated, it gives CASRGAGGGWDG. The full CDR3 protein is CASRGAGGGWDGYTF.

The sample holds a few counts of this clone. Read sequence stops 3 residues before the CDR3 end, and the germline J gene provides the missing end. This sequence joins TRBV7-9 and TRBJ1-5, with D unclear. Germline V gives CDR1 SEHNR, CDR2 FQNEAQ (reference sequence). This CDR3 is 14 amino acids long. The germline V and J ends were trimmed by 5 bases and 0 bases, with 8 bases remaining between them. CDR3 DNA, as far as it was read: TGTGCCAGCAGCACAAGTTATAGCAATCAGCCC. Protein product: CASSTSYSNQP. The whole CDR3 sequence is CASSTSYSNQPQHF.

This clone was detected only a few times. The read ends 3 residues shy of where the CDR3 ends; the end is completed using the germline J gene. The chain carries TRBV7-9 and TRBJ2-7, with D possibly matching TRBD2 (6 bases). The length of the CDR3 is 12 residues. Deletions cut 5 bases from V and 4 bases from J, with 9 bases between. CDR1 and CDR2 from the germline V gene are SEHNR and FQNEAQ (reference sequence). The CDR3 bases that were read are TGTGCCAGCAGCGCTGGGGGGTACGAG. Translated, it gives CASSAGGYE. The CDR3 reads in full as CASSAGGYEQYF.

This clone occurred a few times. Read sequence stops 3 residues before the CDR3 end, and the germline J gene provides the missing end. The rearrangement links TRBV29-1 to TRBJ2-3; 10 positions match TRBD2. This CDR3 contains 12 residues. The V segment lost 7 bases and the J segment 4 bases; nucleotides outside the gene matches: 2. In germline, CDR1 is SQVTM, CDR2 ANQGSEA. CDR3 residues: CSASGGADTQYF. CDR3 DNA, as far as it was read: TGCAGCGCCAGCGGGGGGGCAGATACG.

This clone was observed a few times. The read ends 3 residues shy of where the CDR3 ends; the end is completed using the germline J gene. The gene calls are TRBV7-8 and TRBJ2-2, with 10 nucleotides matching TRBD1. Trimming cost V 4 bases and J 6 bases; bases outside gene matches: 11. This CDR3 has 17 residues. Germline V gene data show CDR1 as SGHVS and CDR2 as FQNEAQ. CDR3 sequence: CASSSTGGAGWAGELFF. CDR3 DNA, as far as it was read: TGTGCCAGCAGCTCGACAGGGGGCGCGGGGTGGGCCGGGGAG.

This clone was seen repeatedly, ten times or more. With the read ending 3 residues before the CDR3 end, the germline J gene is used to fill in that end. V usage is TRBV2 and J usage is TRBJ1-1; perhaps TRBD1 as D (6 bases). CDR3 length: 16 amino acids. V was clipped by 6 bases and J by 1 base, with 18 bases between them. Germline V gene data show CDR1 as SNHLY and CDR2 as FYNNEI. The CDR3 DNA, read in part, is TGTGCCAGCAGCAAAAGCGAACAGGGCTGGAACACTGAA. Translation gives CASSKSEQGWNTE. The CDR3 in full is CASSKSEQGWNTEAFF.

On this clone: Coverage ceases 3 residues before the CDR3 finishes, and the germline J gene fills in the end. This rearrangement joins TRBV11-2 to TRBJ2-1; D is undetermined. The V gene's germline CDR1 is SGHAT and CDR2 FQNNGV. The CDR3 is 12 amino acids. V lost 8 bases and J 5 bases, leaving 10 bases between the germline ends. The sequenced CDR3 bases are TGTGCCAGCGGATTAGGGCACAATGAG. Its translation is CASGLGHNE. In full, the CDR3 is CASGLGHNEQFF. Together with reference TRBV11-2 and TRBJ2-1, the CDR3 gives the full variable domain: EAGVAQSPRYKIIEKRQSVAFWCNPISGHATLYWYQQILGQGPKLLIQFQNNGVVDDSQLPKDRFSAERLKGVDSTLKIQPAKLEDSAVYLCASGLGHNEQFFGPGTRLTVL.

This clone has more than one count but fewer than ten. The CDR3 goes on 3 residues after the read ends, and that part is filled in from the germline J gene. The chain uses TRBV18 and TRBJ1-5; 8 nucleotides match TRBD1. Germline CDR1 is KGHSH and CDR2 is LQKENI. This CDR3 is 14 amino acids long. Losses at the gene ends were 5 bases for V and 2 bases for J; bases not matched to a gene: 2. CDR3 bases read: TGTGCCAGCTCAGGACAGGGAGGCAATCAGCCC. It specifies CASSGQGGNQP. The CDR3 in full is CASSGQGGNQPQHF.

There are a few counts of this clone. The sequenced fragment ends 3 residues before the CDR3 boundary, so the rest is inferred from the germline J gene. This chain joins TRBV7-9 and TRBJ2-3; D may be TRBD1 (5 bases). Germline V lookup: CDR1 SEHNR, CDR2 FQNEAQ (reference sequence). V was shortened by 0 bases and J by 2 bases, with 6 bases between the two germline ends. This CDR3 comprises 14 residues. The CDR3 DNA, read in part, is TGTGCCAGCAGCTTAGCGGGGCTCACAGATACG. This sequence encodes CASSLAGLTDT. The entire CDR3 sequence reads CASSLAGLTDTQYF. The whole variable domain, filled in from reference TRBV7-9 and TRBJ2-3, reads DTGVSQNPRHKITKRGQNVTFRCDPISEHNRLYWYRQTLGQGPEFLTYFQNEAQLEKSRLLSDRFSAERPKGSFSTLEIQRTEQGDSAMYLCASSLAGLTDTQYFGPGTRLTVL.

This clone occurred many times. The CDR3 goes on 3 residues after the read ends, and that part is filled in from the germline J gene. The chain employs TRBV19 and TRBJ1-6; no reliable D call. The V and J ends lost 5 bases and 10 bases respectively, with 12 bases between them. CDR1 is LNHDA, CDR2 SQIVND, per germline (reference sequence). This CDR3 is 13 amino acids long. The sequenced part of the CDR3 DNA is TGTGCCAGTAGTGCGTCGCGGATCTCACCC. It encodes CASSASRISP. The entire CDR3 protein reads CASSASRISPLHF.

CDR3 DNA, as far as it was read: TGTGCCAGTAGTCCCGTCAGGGGTAGGGCTGGCAGTACAGATACG. This encodes CASSPVRGRAGSTDT. The whole CDR3 is CASSPVRGRAGSTDTQYF. The V gene is TRBV19, the J gene TRBJ2-3, with D tentatively TRBD1 (6 bases). The CDR3 is cut off 3 residues early in the read; its end comes from the germline J gene. The CDR3 is made up of 18 amino acids. CDR1 and CDR2 (germline): LNHDA, SQIVND (reference sequence). Deletions cut 5 bases from V and 3 bases from J, with 24 bases between.

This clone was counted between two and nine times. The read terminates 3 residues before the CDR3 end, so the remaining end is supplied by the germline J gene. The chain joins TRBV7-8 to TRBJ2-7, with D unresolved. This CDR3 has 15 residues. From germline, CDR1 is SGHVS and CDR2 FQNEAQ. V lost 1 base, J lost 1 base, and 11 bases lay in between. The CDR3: CASSLERASSYEQYF. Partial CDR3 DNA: TGTGCCAGCAGCTTAGAAAGGGCTTCTTCCTACGAG.

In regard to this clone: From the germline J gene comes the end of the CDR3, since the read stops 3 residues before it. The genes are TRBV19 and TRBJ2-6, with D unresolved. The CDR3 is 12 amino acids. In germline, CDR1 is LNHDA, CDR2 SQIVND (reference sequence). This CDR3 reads CASSIDQSILTF. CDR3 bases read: TGTGCCAGTAGTATAGATCAGAGTATC. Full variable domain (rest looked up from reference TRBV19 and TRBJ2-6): DGGITQSPKYLFRKEGQNVTLSCEQNLNHDAMYWYRQDPGQGLRLIYYSQIVNDFQKGDIAEGYSVSREKKESFPLTVTSAQKNPTAFYLCASSIDQSILTFGAGSRLTVL.

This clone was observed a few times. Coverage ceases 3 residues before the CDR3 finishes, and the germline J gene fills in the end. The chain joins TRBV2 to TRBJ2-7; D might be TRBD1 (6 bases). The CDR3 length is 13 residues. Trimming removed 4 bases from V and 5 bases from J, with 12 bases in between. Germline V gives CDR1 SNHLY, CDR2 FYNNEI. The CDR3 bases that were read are TGTGCCAGCAGTGCAGGGGTTCTGAACGAG. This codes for CASSAGVLNE. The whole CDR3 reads CASSAGVLNEQYF.

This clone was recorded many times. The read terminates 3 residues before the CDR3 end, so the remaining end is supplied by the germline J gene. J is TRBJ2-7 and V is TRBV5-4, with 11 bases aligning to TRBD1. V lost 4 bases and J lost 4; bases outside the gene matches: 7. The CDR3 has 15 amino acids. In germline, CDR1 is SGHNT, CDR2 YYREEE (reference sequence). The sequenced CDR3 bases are TGTGCCAGCAGCACAGGGGACAGGGGGAAATACGAG. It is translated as CASSTGDRGKYE. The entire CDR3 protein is CASSTGDRGKYEQYF.

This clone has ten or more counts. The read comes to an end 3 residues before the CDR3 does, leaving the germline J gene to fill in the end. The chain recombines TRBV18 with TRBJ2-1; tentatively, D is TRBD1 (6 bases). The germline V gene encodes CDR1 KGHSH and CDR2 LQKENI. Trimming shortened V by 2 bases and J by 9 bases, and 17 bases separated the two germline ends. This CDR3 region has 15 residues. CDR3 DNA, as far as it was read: TGTGCCAGCTCACCAACAGGGCTGGGGGTCGGTGAG. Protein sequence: CASSPTGLGVGE. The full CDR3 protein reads CASSPTGLGVGEQFF.

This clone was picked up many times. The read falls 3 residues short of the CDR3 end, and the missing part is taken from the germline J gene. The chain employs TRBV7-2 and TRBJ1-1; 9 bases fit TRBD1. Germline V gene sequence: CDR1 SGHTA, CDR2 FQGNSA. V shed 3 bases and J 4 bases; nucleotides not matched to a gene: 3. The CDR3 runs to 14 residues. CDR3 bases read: TGTGCCAGCAGCTTTACAGGGGGCGGCACTGAA. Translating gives CASSFTGGGTE. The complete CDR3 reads CASSFTGGGTEAFF.

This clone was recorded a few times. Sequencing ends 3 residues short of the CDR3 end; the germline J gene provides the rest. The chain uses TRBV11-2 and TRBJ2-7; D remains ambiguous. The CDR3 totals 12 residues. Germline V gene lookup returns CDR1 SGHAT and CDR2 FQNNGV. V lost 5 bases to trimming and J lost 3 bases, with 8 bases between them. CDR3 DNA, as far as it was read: TGTGCCAGCAGCCCCCTAGGCTACGAG. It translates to CASSPLGYE. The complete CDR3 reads CASSPLGYEQYF.

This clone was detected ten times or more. Incomplete CDR3 DNA: TGTGCCAGCAGTAGCGGGGGCACAGATACG. It translates to CASSSGGTDT. The entire CDR3 sequence reads CASSSGGTDTQYF. The chain recombines TRBV6-4 with TRBJ2-3; 7 bases agree with TRBD2. The CDR3 end lies 3 residues beyond the end of the read and is filled in from the germline J gene. Germline loops: CDR1 MRHNA, CDR2 SNTAGT. The length of the CDR3 is 13 residues. V shed 5 bases, J shed 1 base, and the junction held 0 bases outside the gene matches.

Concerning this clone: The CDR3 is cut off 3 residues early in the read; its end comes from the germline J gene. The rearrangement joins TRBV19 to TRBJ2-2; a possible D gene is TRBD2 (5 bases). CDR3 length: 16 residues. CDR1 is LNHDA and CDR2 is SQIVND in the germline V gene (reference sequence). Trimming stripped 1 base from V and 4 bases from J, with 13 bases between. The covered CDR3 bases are TGTGCCAGTAGTATAGGAGGAACTAGTCTCACCGGGGAG. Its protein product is CASSIGGTSLTGE. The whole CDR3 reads CASSIGGTSLTGELFF. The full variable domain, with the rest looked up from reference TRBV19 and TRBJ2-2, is DGGITQSPKYLFRKEGQNVTLSCEQNLNHDAMYWYRQDPGQGLRLIYYSQIVNDFQKGDIAEGYSVSREKKESFPLTVTSAQKNPTAFYLCASSIGGTSLTGELFFGEGSRLTVL.

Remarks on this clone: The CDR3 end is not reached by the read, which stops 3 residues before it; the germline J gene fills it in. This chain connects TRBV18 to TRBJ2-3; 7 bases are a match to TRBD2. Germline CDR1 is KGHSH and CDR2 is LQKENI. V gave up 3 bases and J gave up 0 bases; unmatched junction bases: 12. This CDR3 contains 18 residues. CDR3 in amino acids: CASSPLTGGRTSTDTQYF. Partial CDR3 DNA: TGTGCCAGCTCACCTCTAACGGGGGGACGAACTAGCACAGATACG.

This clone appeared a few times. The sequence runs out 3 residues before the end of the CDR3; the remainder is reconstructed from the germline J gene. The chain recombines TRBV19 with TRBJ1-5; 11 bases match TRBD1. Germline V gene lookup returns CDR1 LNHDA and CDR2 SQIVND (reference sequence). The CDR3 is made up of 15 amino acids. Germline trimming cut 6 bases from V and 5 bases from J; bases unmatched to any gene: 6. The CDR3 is CASRSDRGQDQPQHF. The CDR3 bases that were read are TGTGCCAGTAGGTCGGACAGGGGGCAGGATCAGCCC.

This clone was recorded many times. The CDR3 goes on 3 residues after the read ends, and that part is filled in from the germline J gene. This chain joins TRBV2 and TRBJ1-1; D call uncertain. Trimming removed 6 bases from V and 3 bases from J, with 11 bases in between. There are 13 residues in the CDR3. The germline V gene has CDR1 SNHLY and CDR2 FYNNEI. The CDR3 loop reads CASRRAFYTEAFF. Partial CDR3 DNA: TGTGCCAGCAGGAGGGCATTTTACACTGAA.

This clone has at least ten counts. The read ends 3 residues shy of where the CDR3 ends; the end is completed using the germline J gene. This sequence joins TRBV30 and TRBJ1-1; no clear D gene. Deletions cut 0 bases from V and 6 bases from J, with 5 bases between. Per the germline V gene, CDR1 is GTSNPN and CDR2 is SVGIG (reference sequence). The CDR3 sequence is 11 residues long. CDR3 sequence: CAWSVLAEAFF. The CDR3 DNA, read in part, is TGTGCCTGGAGTGTACTCGCTGAA.

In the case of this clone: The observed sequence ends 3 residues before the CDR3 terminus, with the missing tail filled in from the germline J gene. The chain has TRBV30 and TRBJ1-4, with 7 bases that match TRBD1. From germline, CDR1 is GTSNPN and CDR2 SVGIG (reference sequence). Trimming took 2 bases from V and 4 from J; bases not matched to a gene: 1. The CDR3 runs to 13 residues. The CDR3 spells CAWSQGVNEKLFF. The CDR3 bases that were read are TGTGCCTGGAGTCAGGGGGTTAATGAAAAA.

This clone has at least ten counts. The part of the CDR3 DNA that was read is TGTGCCAGCAGCGTTTCAGATACG. Translation gives CASSVSDT. The whole CDR3 sequence is CASSVSDTQYF. The genes are TRBV28 and TRBJ2-3; no definite D call. From the germline J gene comes the end of the CDR3, since the read stops 3 residues before it. The CDR3 loop spans 11 amino acids. The V end lost 6 bases, the J end lost 4 bases, and 5 bases lay between the germline ends. Germline values: CDR1 MDHEN, CDR2 SYDVKM.

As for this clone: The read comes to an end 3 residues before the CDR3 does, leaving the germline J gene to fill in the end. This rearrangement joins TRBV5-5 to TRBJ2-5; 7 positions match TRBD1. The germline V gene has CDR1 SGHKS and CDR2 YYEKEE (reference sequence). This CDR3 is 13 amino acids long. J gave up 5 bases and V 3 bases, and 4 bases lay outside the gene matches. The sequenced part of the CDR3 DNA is TGTGCCAGCAGCTCTGACAGGGTGGAGACC. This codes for CASSSDRVET. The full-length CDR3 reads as CASSSDRVETQYF. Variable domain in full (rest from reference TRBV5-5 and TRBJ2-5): DAGVTQSPTHLIKTRGQQVTLRCSPISGHKSVSWYQQVLGQGPQFIFQYYEKEERGRGNFPDRFSARQFPNYSSELNVNALLLGDSALYLCASSSDRVETQYFGPGTRLLVL.

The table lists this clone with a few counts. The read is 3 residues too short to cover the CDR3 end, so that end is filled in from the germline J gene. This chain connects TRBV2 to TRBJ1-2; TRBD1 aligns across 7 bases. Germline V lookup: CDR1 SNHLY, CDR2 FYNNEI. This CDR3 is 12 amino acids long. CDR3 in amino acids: CASSLGDSSYTF. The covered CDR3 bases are TGTGCCAGCAGTCTTGGGGACAGTTCC.

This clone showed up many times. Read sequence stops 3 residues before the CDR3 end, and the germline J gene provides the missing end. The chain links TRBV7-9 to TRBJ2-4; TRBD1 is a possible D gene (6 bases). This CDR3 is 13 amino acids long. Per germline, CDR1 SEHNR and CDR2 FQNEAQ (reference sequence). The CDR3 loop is CASSSNDRLTQYF. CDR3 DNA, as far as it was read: TGTGCCAGCAGCTCCAACGACAGGCTGACT.